The 31 T cell receptor beta chains in this list originate from one sample, sequenced in a study of PD-1 blockade in classical Hodgkin lymphoma. The time point was: cycle 4 day 1 (C4D1), after less than 7 weeks of nivolumab. Every patient was affected by relapse after autologous stem cell transplantation, while exposure to brentuximab vedotin was not uniform. The protocol was immunoSEQ multiplex PCR, while the TCRdb copy is restricted to in-frame clones and leaves out a portion. The data contain over 50,000 clones, about 90% of them seen just once; the ten biggest clones take up roughly 8.7%. The material sequenced was peripheral blood mononuclear cells (PBMCs), taken before the fourth cycle of nivolumab. These TCRs come from a human donor with classical Hodgkin lymphoma.

The gene calls are TRBV7-9 and TRBJ2-5; D call uncertain. Gene TRBJ2-7 matches the end of the DNA better, so the J call may be wrong. Germline V gene sequence: CDR1 SEHNR, CDR2 FQNEAQ (reference sequence). This CDR3 has 12 amino acids. CDR3 in amino acids: CASESVSYEQYF. DNA for the CDR3: TGTGCCAGCGAGAGTGTATCCTACGAGCAGTACTTC.

V usage is TRBV11-2 and J usage is TRBJ2-7, with a possible D match to TRBD1 (6 bases). Germline V gene lookup returns CDR1 SGHAT and CDR2 FQNNGV. This CDR3 has 11 amino acids. V was shortened by 5 bases and J by 6 bases, with 8 bases between the two germline ends. The CDR3, as DNA: TGTGCCAGCAGCCACAGGGCCGAGCAGTACTTC. Protein product: CASSHRAEQYF.

The J gene is TRBJ1-5, the V gene TRBV27, with a possible D match to TRBD1 (6 bases). Germline V lookup: CDR1 MNHEY, CDR2 SMNVEV (reference sequence). The CDR3 has 15 amino acids. Trimming took off 7 bases at V and 2 bases at J, with 15 bases between the two ends. CDR3 DNA: TGTGCCAGCAAGGGGCCGGGGGCAGGCAATCAGCCCCAGCATTTT. It codes for CASKGPGAGNQPQHF.

The genes are TRBV6-5 and TRBJ1-3; no clear D gene. From germline, CDR1 is MNHEY and CDR2 SVGAGI. Trimming took 2 bases from V and 3 from J, leaving 5 bases between them. The CDR3 has 13 amino acids. The CDR3 DNA is TGTGCCAGCAGTTACGAGTATGGAAACACCATATATTTT. Protein product: CASSYEYGNTIYF.

The gene calls are TRBV28 and TRBJ2-7; D possibly matches TRBD1 or TRBD2 (5 bases each). CDR3 length equals 13 residues. Trimming shortened V by 5 bases and J by 1 base, and 9 bases separated the two germline ends. Germline V gene data show CDR1 as MDHEN and CDR2 as SYDVKM. The DNA of the CDR3 is TGTGCCAGCAGTCCGGGACCTTCCTACGAGCAGTACTTC. It yields the protein CASSPGPSYEQYF.

This clone is hyperexpanded in the sample. Other DNA sequences of this sample code for an identical CDR3. This chain links TRBV4-1 with TRBJ2-3; possibly TRBD2 for D (6 bases). The CDR3 length is 16 residues. Germline CDR1 is MGHRA and CDR2 is YSYEKL. V was trimmed by 0 bases and J by 0 bases, leaving 10 bases between them. The CDR3 reads CASSQDGGYSTDTQYF. CDR3 DNA: TGCGCCAGCAGCCAAGATGGGGGGTATAGCACAGATACGCAGTATTTT.

The gene calls are TRBV7-9 and TRBJ1-6; TRBD1 matches at 9 bases. The CDR3 covers 15 residues. V lost 4 bases to trimming and J lost 6 bases; unmatched junction nucleotides: 4. The germline V gene encodes CDR1 SEHNR and CDR2 FQNEAQ (reference sequence). The CDR3 reads CASSSRQGGNSPLHF. The CDR3 DNA reads as TGTGCCAGCAGCTCCCGACAGGGGGGTAATTCACCCCTCCACTTT.

This clone was seen just once. V and J are TRBV18 and TRBJ1-4; the D is unclear. The CDR3 consists of 14 residues. V was trimmed by 3 bases and J by 4 bases, leaving 9 bases between them. Germline lookup yields CDR1 KGHSH and CDR2 LQKENI. DNA of the CDR3: TGTGCCAGCTCACCCCTACTGGGTAATGAAAAACTGTTTTTT. Encoded protein: CASSPLLGNEKLFF.

The rearrangement links TRBV11-2 to TRBJ2-2; D is ambiguous. This CDR3 has 15 residues. The germline gives CDR1 SGHAT, CDR2 FQNNGV. Trimming shortened V by 5 bases and J by 3 bases, and 13 bases separated the two germline ends. CDR3 sequence: CASSHGRGDTGELFF. The DNA of the CDR3 is TGTGCCAGCAGCCATGGACGAGGCGACACCGGGGAGCTGTTTTTT.

The V call is TRBV6-5, the J call TRBJ1-2; D perhaps matches TRBD1 (5 bases). The CDR3 has 15 amino acids. V lost 2 bases, J lost 2 bases, and 12 bases lay in between. Germline V gene lookup returns CDR1 MNHEY and CDR2 SVGAGI. The CDR3 loop is CASSYAQGANYGYTF. CDR3 DNA: TGTGCCAGCAGTTACGCCCAGGGCGCCAACTATGGCTACACCTTC.

The gene calls are TRBV6-6 and TRBJ2-7, with 8 bases lining up with TRBD1. Per the germline V gene, CDR1 is MNHNY and CDR2 is SVGAGI (reference sequence). The ends lost 6 bases at V and 5 bases at J; junction bases unmatched: 6. The CDR3 totals 13 residues. The CDR3 DNA follows: TGTGCCAGCAGGAAAGGACAGGGTCACGAGCAGTACTTC. Residues: CASRKGQGHEQYF.

The chain is built from TRBV5-1 and TRBJ2-1; D unresolved. Trimming removed 7 bases from V and 10 bases from J, with 18 bases in between. Germline V gene sequence: CDR1 SGHRS, CDR2 YFSETQ. The CDR3 sequence is 13 residues long. The CDR3 loop reads CASGANSLKEQFF. The DNA of the CDR3 is TGCGCCAGCGGAGCGAACAGCCTCAAGGAGCAGTTCTTC.

This clone was counted once. J is TRBJ1-5 and V is TRBV27; possibly TRBD1 for D (5 bases). Germline V gene sequence: CDR1 MNHEY, CDR2 SMNVEV (reference sequence). Trimming took 4 bases from V and 5 from J, leaving 12 bases between them. There are 14 residues in the CDR3. The CDR3 reads CASSYGGSDQPQHF. CDR3 DNA: TGTGCCAGCAGTTACGGGGGAAGCGATCAGCCCCAGCATTTT.

The chain couples TRBV21-1 to TRBJ2-7; the table calls TRBD1, which could not be checked here. TRBV21-1 is a known pseudogene. The length of the CDR3 is 15 residues. Here the CDR3 DNA reads TGTGCCAGCAGCAAAGCGGCTGTAAGGGGGCGGGAGCAGTACTTC. Protein product: CASSKAAVRGREQYF.

Turning to this clone: The CDR3 does not close with the conserved phenylalanine or tryptophan, likely indicating a read error. Because the CDR3's place on the DNA is in doubt, the DNA is left out and the CDR3 is given as listed by TCRdb. V and J are TRBV10-1 and TRBJ1-2; the DNA was not used to check the table's D call, TRBD1. The CDR3 comprises 10 residues, both ends counted. CDR1 is WNHNN, CDR2 SYGVQD, per germline (reference sequence). The CDR3 sequence is CASSESPGTV.

The CDR3 protein is CASSLEAEGNTIYF. The CDR3 bases are TGTGCCAGCAGCTTGGAAGCAGAAGGAAACACCATATATTTT. The gene calls are TRBV5-4 and TRBJ1-3; D gene uncertain. The CDR3 consists of 14 residues. Trimming removed 0 bases at V and 4 bases at J, with 8 bases between. Germline CDR1 is SGHNT and CDR2 is YYREEE (reference sequence).

This sequence joins TRBV5-1 and TRBJ2-7; TRBD1 matches at 11 bases. V shed 4 bases, J shed 0 bases, and the junction held 6 bases outside the gene matches. Looked up from germline, CDR1 is SGHRS and CDR2 is YFSETQ. The CDR3 extends over 16 amino acids. CDR3 DNA: TGCGCCAGCAGCGGGGGACAGGGGGTATTCTCCTACGAGCAGTACTTC. The encoded protein is CASSGGQGVFSYEQYF.

This chain uses TRBV10-2 with TRBJ2-5; D remains unclear. The CDR3 contains 13 residues. Trimming shortened V by 9 bases and J by 4 bases, and 15 bases separated the two germline ends. The V gene's germline CDR1 is WSHSY and CDR2 SAAADI. The CDR3 DNA follows: TGCGCCAGTATGCCGCTCGGACGAGAGACCCAGTACTTC. It codes for CASMPLGRETQYF.

The rearrangement joins TRBV7-2 to TRBJ2-1; 11 bases align to TRBD2. CDR1 SGHTA and CDR2 FQGNSA come from the germline V gene. Trimming removed 3 bases from V and 4 bases from J; junction bases left unmatched: 2. The CDR3 sequence is 15 residues long. The CDR3 DNA reads as TGTGCCAGCAGCTTTAGCGGGGGGGGTTACAATGAGCAGTTCTTC. Its translation is CASSFSGGGYNEQFF.

V usage is TRBV7-9 and J usage is TRBJ1-5; no definite D call. The CDR3 loop spans 15 amino acids. Per the germline V gene, CDR1 is SEHNR and CDR2 is FQNEAQ (reference sequence). V lost 1 base to trimming and J lost 2 bases, with 9 bases between them. DNA of the CDR3: TGTGCCAGCAGCTTAGTCGACGGGCGCAATCAGCCCCAGCATTTT. It encodes CASSLVDGRNQPQHF. Variable domain in full (rest from reference TRBV7-9 and TRBJ1-5): DTGVSQNPRHKITKRGQNVTFRCDPISEHNRLYWYRQTLGQGPEFLTYFQNEAQLEKSRLLSDRFSAERPKGSFSTLEIQRTEQGDSAMYLCASSLVDGRNQPQHFGDGTRLSIL.

This rearrangement joins TRBV12-5 to TRBJ1-5; tentative D call: TRBD1 (5 bases). The CDR3 is made up of 14 amino acids. V was trimmed by 2 bases and J by 7 bases, leaving 12 bases between them. Germline V gives CDR1 LGHNT, CDR2 FRNRAP. This CDR3 reads CASGLSSWGQPQHF. The CDR3 region has the DNA TGTGCTAGTGGTTTGAGTAGTTGGGGGCAGCCCCAGCATTTT.

CDR3 nucleotides: TGTGCCAGCAGTTACTCGATGGAGGGGCTTGGCACTGAAGCTTTCTTT. Translated, it gives CASSYSMEGLGTEAFF. The chain has TRBV6-6 and TRBJ1-1; TRBD1 is a possible D gene (5 bases). The CDR3 spans 16 residues. Trimming cost V 0 bases and J 4 bases, with 15 bases left between them. Per germline, CDR1 MNHNY and CDR2 SVGAGI (reference sequence).

The chain uses TRBV6-5 and TRBJ2-5; perhaps TRBD1 as D (6 bases). V dropped 2 bases and J dropped 7 bases, with 20 bases sitting between them. Per the germline V gene, CDR1 is MNHEY and CDR2 is SVGAGI. The length of the CDR3 is 16 residues. DNA for the CDR3: TGTGCCAGCAGTTACGTACAGCCGGTGTCCAGGGGGACCCAGTACTTC. Its translation is CASSYVQPVSRGTQYF.

This clone has more than one count but fewer than ten. The chain joins TRBV4-1 to TRBJ1-5; a possible D gene is TRBD1 (5 bases). The V gene's germline CDR1 is MGHRA and CDR2 YSYEKL. The V gene lost 0 bases and the J gene lost 5 bases, with 20 bases spanning the gap. CDR3 length: 18 residues. The CDR3 DNA reads as TGCGCCAGCAGCCAAGATGAAATTAGGCAGGGAATATATCAGCCCCAGCATTTT. It encodes CASSQDEIRQGIYQPQHF.

The V gene is TRBV5-1, the J gene TRBJ2-7; D is possibly TRBD1 or TRBD2 (6 bases each). The germline CDR1 and CDR2 sequences are SGHRS and YFSETQ. Trimming pared 4 bases from V and 4 bases from J, leaving 15 bases between. The CDR3 runs 14 residues. The CDR3: CASSPQGGGYEQYF. The CDR3 DNA reads TGCGCCAGCAGCCCACAGGGAGGTGGATACGAGCAGTACTTC.

The V gene is TRBV5-1, the J gene TRBJ1-6; D may be TRBD1 (5 bases). Per germline, CDR1 SGHRS and CDR2 YFSETQ. V was trimmed by 4 bases and J by 6 bases, leaving 11 bases between them. The CDR3 is 14 residues long. CDR3 nucleotides: TGCGCCAGCAGCGCAGGGTGGACTAATTCACCCCTCCACTTT. Its protein product is CASSAGWTNSPLHF. Full variable domain (outside the CDR3, taken from reference TRBV5-1 and TRBJ1-6): KAGVTQTPRYLIKTRGQQVTLSCSPISGHRSVSWYQQTPGQGLQFLFEYFSETQRNKGNFPGRFSGRQFSNSRSEMNVSTLELGDSALYLCASSAGWTNSPLHFGNGTRLTVT.

The V call is TRBV5-1, the J call TRBJ1-3, with TRBD1 as a possible D gene (6 bases). The germline gives CDR1 SGHRS, CDR2 YFSETQ. The CDR3 contains 15 residues. V shed 6 bases and J shed 1 base, with 14 bases lying between them. The chain's CDR3 is CASTREGGSGNTIYF. CDR3 coding DNA: TGCGCCAGCACCCGGGAGGGGGGATCTGGAAACACCATATATTTT.

The chain is built from TRBV9 and TRBJ1-1; unclear D gene. From germline, CDR1 is SGDLS and CDR2 YYNGEE. Trimming pared 3 bases from V and 1 base from J, leaving 16 bases between. The CDR3 contains 16 residues. The CDR3 nucleotides read TGTGCCAGCAGCGGTCCAGTGGGGAGTAAGAACACTGAAGCTTTCTTT. Translating it yields CASSGPVGSKNTEAFF.

The chain combines TRBV6-1 with TRBJ2-5; 10 bases are shared with TRBD1. The J call may not be correct, given that the DNA end is closer to TRBJ2-7. The germline CDR1 and CDR2 sequences are MNHNS and SASEGT. CDR3 length: 15 amino acids. CDR3 protein: CASSLQDRGGHEQYF. As DNA, the CDR3 is TGTGCCAGCAGTCTCCAGGACAGGGGGGGGCACGAGCAGTACTTC.

This clone came up a few times. This sequence joins TRBV2 and TRBJ1-4; the match to TRBD1 covers 8 bases. J gave up 7 bases and V 5 bases, and 6 bases lay outside the gene matches. CDR1 SNHLY and CDR2 FYNNEI come from the germline V gene. The CDR3 contains 14 residues. CDR3 protein: CASSPGGAGEKLFF. In DNA, the CDR3 is TGTGCCAGCAGTCCAGGGGGCGCAGGTGAAAAACTGTTTTTT.

This clone was seen just once. The chain links TRBV30 to TRBJ1-5; no firm D call. The germline V gene has CDR1 GTSNPN and CDR2 SVGIG (reference sequence). V lost 4 bases, J lost 8 bases, and 18 bases lay in between. This CDR3 region has 14 residues. The CDR3 protein is CAWKSPLVVEPQHF. In DNA, the CDR3 is TGTGCCTGGAAAAGTCCCCTAGTCGTGGAGCCCCAGCATTTT.